These T cell receptor beta chains were read from a single sample in a study of T cell responses to AZD1222 COVID-19 vaccine. Repertoires were generated with immunoSEQ multiplex PCR, while TCRdb's copy carries only in-frame clones and drops some. The sample holds roughly 150,000 clones, just over 90% seen once. The sequencing here drew on peripheral blood, taken 28 days after the second AZD1222 dose. These receptors all come from an adult who received the AZD1222 COVID-19 vaccine. Both conserved end residues are part of each CDR3. The order of the fields is D gene, clone size, J gene, V gene, CDR3 protein, CDR3 DNA. D genes are given only for firm matches. Clone size is shown for a subset of rows, as once, few, many or a class of expanded clone.

d_call: TRBD1
clone_size: -
j_call: TRBJ1-2
v_call: TRBV27
cdr3_aa: CASKLTGQGGYTF
cdr3_nt: TGTGCCAGCAAATTAACGGGACAGGGAGGCTACACCTTC

d_call: TRBD1
clone_size: -
j_call: TRBJ2-3
v_call: TRBV5-1
cdr3_aa: CASSLGQGRGDTQYF
cdr3_nt: TGCGCCAGCAGCTTGGGACAGGGTCGGGGAGATACGCAGTATTTT

d_call: TRBD1
clone_size: -
j_call: TRBJ2-2
v_call: TRBV7-9
cdr3_aa: CASSQTGMGTGELFF
cdr3_nt: TGTGCCAGCAGCCAGACAGGGATGGGGACCGGGGAGCTGTTTTTT

d_call: TRBD1
clone_size: -
j_call: TRBJ1-1
v_call: TRBV14
cdr3_aa: CASSPYYRGTALNTEAFF
cdr3_nt: TGTGCCAGCAGCCCTTACTACCGTGGGACAGCGCTGAACACTGAAGCTTTCTTT

d_call: TRBD1
clone_size: -
j_call: TRBJ1-2
v_call: TRBV4-3
cdr3_aa: CASSPDRGIYGYTF
cdr3_nt: TGCGCCAGCAGCCCGGACAGGGGGATCTATGGCTACACCTTC

d_call: -
clone_size: -
j_call: TRBJ1-5
v_call: TRBV5-1
cdr3_aa: CASSESGGQPQHF
cdr3_nt: TGCGCCAGCAGTGAGAGTGGGGGCCAGCCCCAGCATTTT

d_call: TRBD2
clone_size: -
j_call: TRBJ2-1
v_call: TRBV28
cdr3_aa: CASSLLAGGREQFF
cdr3_nt: TGTGCCAGCAGTTTACTAGCGGGAGGTCGTGAGCAGTTCTTC

d_call: TRBD1
clone_size: -
j_call: TRBJ1-2
v_call: TRBV7-2
cdr3_aa: CASSRDRELYGYTF
cdr3_nt: TGTGCCAGCAGCCGGGACAGGGAGCTTTATGGCTACACCTTC

d_call: -
clone_size: -
j_call: TRBJ1-1
v_call: TRBV10-3
cdr3_aa: CAIGGSSTEAFF
cdr3_nt: TGTGCCATCGGGGGTTCGAGCACTGAAGCTTTCTTT

d_call: -
clone_size: -
j_call: TRBJ1-5
v_call: TRBV6-2/TRBV6-3
cdr3_aa: CASSVTGVQHF
cdr3_nt: TGTGCCAGCAGTGTGACGGGGGTGCAGCATTTT

d_call: TRBD1
clone_size: -
j_call: TRBJ1-1
v_call: TRBV7-9
cdr3_aa: CASSLMGQGASEAFF
cdr3_nt: TGTGCCAGCAGCTTAATGGGACAGGGGGCCTCTGAAGCTTTCTTT

d_call: -
clone_size: -
j_call: TRBJ2-7
v_call: TRBV6-5
cdr3_aa: CASSYSIGGHYEQYF
cdr3_nt: TGTGCCAGCAGTTACTCGATCGGGGGGCACTACGAGCAGTACTTC

d_call: -
clone_size: -
j_call: TRBJ1-3
v_call: TRBV7-3
cdr3_aa: CASSLGRHSGNTIYF
cdr3_nt: TGTGCCAGCAGCTTGGGGCGCCACTCTGGAAACACCATATATTTT

d_call: -
clone_size: -
j_call: TRBJ1-1
v_call: TRBV11-2
cdr3_aa: CASSWGPNTEAFF
cdr3_nt: TGTGCCAGCAGCTGGGGACCGAACACTGAAGCTTTCTTT

d_call: TRBD1
clone_size: -
j_call: TRBJ1-4
v_call: TRBV9
cdr3_aa: CASSVGPRQGVGEKLFF
cdr3_nt: TGTGCCAGCAGCGTTGGCCCCCGACAGGGGGTAGGTGAAAAACTGTTTTTT

d_call: TRBD2
clone_size: -
j_call: TRBJ2-5
v_call: TRBV7-9
cdr3_aa: CASSLIAGETQYF
cdr3_nt: TGTGCCAGCAGCCTCATAGCGGGAGAGACCCAGTACTTC

d_call: -
clone_size: once
j_call: TRBJ1-1
v_call: TRBV4-1
cdr3_aa: CASSQLQSRGGGGTEAFF
cdr3_nt: TGCGCCAGCAGCCAACTACAGAGCAGGGGCGGAGGGGGCACTGAAGCTTTCTTT

d_call: TRBD1
clone_size: -
j_call: TRBJ2-7
v_call: TRBV4-2
cdr3_aa: CASSQNERDRGEQYF
cdr3_nt: TGTGCCAGCAGCCAGAACGAACGGGACAGGGGGGAGCAGTACTTC

d_call: TRBD1
clone_size: -
j_call: TRBJ2-3
v_call: TRBV7-9
cdr3_aa: CASSTYTGTGGFSTDTQYF
cdr3_nt: TGTGCCAGCAGCACCTACACCGGGACAGGGGGGTTTAGCACAGATACGCAGTATTTT

d_call: TRBD1
clone_size: -
j_call: TRBJ2-1
v_call: TRBV24-1
cdr3_aa: CATSDLGQGWGNEQFF
cdr3_nt: TGTGCCACCAGTGATTTGGGACAGGGGTGGGGCAATGAGCAGTTCTTC

d_call: -
clone_size: -
j_call: TRBJ1-5
v_call: TRBV7-9
cdr3_aa: CASSGRTDSNQPQHF
cdr3_nt: TGTGCCAGCAGCGGACGGACAGATAGCAATCAGCCCCAGCATTTT

d_call: TRBD1
clone_size: -
j_call: TRBJ1-2
v_call: TRBV27
cdr3_aa: CASSLLTGGSSLNYGYTF
cdr3_nt: TGTGCCAGCAGTTTATTGACAGGGGGCTCATCTCTCAACTATGGCTACACCTTC

d_call: -
clone_size: -
j_call: TRBJ1-5
v_call: TRBV11-3
cdr3_aa: CASSLVAACQPQHF
cdr3_nt: TGTGCCAGCAGCTTAGTGGCGGCTTGTCAGCCCCAGCATTTT

d_call: TRBD1
clone_size: -
j_call: TRBJ1-5
v_call: TRBV3-1/TRBV3-2
cdr3_aa: CASRQTGSGQPQHF
cdr3_nt: TGTGCCAGCAGACAGACAGGGTCCGGACAGCCCCAGCATTTT

d_call: -
clone_size: -
j_call: TRBJ2-4
v_call: TRBV5-4
cdr3_aa: CASSFLSGPLAKNIQYF
cdr3_nt: TGTGCCAGCAGCTTTCTCTCGGGGCCCCTAGCCAAAAACATTCAGTACTTC

d_call: TRBD2
clone_size: -
j_call: TRBJ2-7
v_call: TRBV3-1/TRBV3-2
cdr3_aa: CASSYRLAGGTYEQYF
cdr3_nt: TGTGCCAGCAGCTACCGACTAGCGGGGGGTACCTACGAGCAGTACTTC

d_call: -
clone_size: -
j_call: TRBJ1-5
v_call: TRBV19
cdr3_aa: CASSVSGGPQHF
cdr3_nt: TGTGCCAGTAGCGTATCCGGGGGGCCCCAGCATTTT

d_call: -
clone_size: -
j_call: TRBJ1-1
v_call: TRBV5-1
cdr3_aa: CASSLQLNTEAFF
cdr3_nt: TGCGCCAGCAGCTTACAGTTGAACACTGAAGCTTTCTTT

d_call: -
clone_size: -
j_call: TRBJ1-1
v_call: TRBV7-8
cdr3_aa: CASSFSDTNTEAFF
cdr3_nt: TGTGCCAGCAGCTTCTCGGACACGAACACTGAAGCTTTCTTT

d_call: TRBD2
clone_size: -
j_call: TRBJ2-7
v_call: TRBV11-2
cdr3_aa: CASRQSGRLSYEQYF
cdr3_nt: TGTGCCAGCCGCCAATCCGGGAGGCTCTCCTACGAGCAGTACTTC

d_call: TRBD1
clone_size: -
j_call: TRBJ1-6
v_call: TRBV5-6
cdr3_aa: CASSWIAGTGDNSPLHF
cdr3_nt: TGTGCCAGCAGCTGGATCGCCGGGACAGGGGATAATTCACCCCTCCACTTT

d_call: -
clone_size: -
j_call: TRBJ2-5
v_call: TRBV6-2/TRBV6-3
cdr3_aa: CASSSRLPETQYF
cdr3_nt: TGTGCCAGCAGTTCTCGCTTACCAGAGACCCAGTACTTC

d_call: -
clone_size: few
j_call: TRBJ1-3
v_call: TRBV18
cdr3_aa: CASSPGTRGGNTIYF
cdr3_nt: TGTGCCAGCTCGCCAGGAACCAGGGGCGGAAACACCATATATTTT

d_call: TRBD2
clone_size: once
j_call: TRBJ2-7
v_call: TRBV3-1/TRBV3-2
cdr3_aa: CASSQGATGGPYEQYF
cdr3_nt: TGTGCCAGCAGCCAAGGGGCAACGGGAGGCCCCTACGAGCAGTACTTC

d_call: TRBD1
clone_size: once
j_call: TRBJ1-4
v_call: TRBV28
cdr3_aa: CASSITGGLDEKLFF
cdr3_nt: TGTGCCAGCAGTATAACAGGGGGCTTGGATGAAAAACTGTTTTTT

d_call: TRBD1
clone_size: few
j_call: TRBJ1-2
v_call: TRBV12-5
cdr3_aa: CASGLAPGQGGGYTF
cdr3_nt: TGTGCTAGTGGTTTGGCCCCGGGACAGGGCGGGGGCTACACCTTC

d_call: -
clone_size: -
j_call: TRBJ1-6
v_call: TRBV7-2
cdr3_aa: CASSTDSSRSPLHF
cdr3_nt: TGTGCCAGCAGCACGGACAGTTCCAGGTCACCCCTCCACTTT

d_call: -
clone_size: -
j_call: TRBJ1-2
v_call: TRBV15
cdr3_aa: CATSSTTGVLYGYTF
cdr3_nt: TGTGCCACCAGCTCCACGACGGGAGTTCTCTATGGCTACACCTTC

d_call: -
clone_size: once
j_call: TRBJ2-5
v_call: TRBV10-1
cdr3_aa: CASSVGGQETQYF
cdr3_nt: TGCGCCAGCAGTGTAGGAGGACAAGAGACCCAGTACTTC

d_call: TRBD1
clone_size: -
j_call: TRBJ1-5
v_call: TRBV9
cdr3_aa: CASSVGGQDGTQPQHF
cdr3_nt: TGTGCCAGCAGCGTAGGGGGACAGGATGGCACCCAGCCCCAGCATTTT

d_call: -
clone_size: once
j_call: TRBJ2-3
v_call: TRBV3-1/TRBV3-2
cdr3_aa: CASSQLLATTPTDTQYF
cdr3_nt: TGTGCCAGCAGCCAATTACTAGCAACAACCCCCACAGATACGCAGTATTTT

d_call: TRBD1
clone_size: -
j_call: TRBJ2-7
v_call: TRBV27
cdr3_aa: CASSTRTGYEQYF
cdr3_nt: TGTGCCAGCAGTACACGGACAGGGTACGAGCAGTACTTC

d_call: -
clone_size: -
j_call: TRBJ1-5
v_call: TRBV18
cdr3_aa: CASSPDSQGGRNQPQHF
cdr3_nt: TGTGCCAGCTCACCAGACTCCCAAGGTGGGAGAAATCAGCCCCAGCATTTT

d_call: TRBD1
clone_size: -
j_call: TRBJ1-2
v_call: TRBV6-1
cdr3_aa: CASSEDLYDRVDYGYTF
cdr3_nt: TGTGCCAGCAGTGAAGATTTGTACGACAGGGTGGACTATGGCTACACCTTC